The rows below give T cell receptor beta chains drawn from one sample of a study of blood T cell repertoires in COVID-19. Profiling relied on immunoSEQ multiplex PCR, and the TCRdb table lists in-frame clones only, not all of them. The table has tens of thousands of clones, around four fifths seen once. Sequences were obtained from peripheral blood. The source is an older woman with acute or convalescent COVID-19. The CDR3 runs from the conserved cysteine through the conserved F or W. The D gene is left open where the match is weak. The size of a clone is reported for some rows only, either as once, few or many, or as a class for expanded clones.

CASSLLFGSARGGLQETQYF	TGCGCCAGCAGCTTGCTTTTTGGATCGGCGAGGGGGGGGCTCCAAGAGACCCAGTACTTC	.	TRBV5-1	TRBJ2-5	.
CAWRLSGWDEQYF	TGTGCCTGGAGGTTATCGGGTTGGGACGAGCAGTACTTC	few	TRBV30	TRBJ2-7	.
CASSLGAGRFKETQYF	TGTGCCAGCAGCTTAGGTGCTGGGAGATTCAAAGAGACCCAGTACTTC	once	TRBV11-3	TRBJ2-5	.
CASSTLGGTEAFF	TGTGCCAGCTCTACCCTAGGGGGCACTGAAGCTTTCTTT	.	TRBV18	TRBJ1-1	.
CATSRVSGEQYF	TGTGCCACCAGCAGAGTTTCAGGGGAGCAGTACTTC	.	TRBV15	TRBJ2-7	.
CASEPGGGRTNEQFF	TGCGCCAGCGAACCAGGCGGGGGGAGGACGAATGAGCAGTTCTTC	medium-sized	TRBV5-1	TRBJ2-1	TRBD2
CASSPGGNQETQYF	TGCGCCAGCAGCCCCGGGGGTAACCAAGAGACCCAGTACTTC	.	TRBV10-2	TRBJ2-5	.
CASSEAVVETQYF	TGTGCCAGCAGTGAAGCCGTCGTAGAGACCCAGTACTTC	.	TRBV6-1	TRBJ2-5	.
CATGSGQLGHYGYTF	TGTGCCACGGGGTCGGGACAGCTGGGCCACTATGGCTACACCTTC	.	TRBV10-3	TRBJ1-2	TRBD1
CASPGDSNTDTQYF	TGTGCCAGCCCGGGGGACAGCAACACAGATACGCAGTATTTT	.	TRBV6-5	TRBJ2-3	.
CASSLQDSIYEQYF	TGTGCCAGCAGTCTCCAGGACAGCATCTACGAGCAGTACTTC	.	TRBV6-5	TRBJ2-7	.
CASKGQGGNQPQHF	TGTGCCAGCAAGGGACAGGGTGGCAATCAGCCCCAGCATTTT	.	TRBV2	TRBJ1-5	TRBD1
CASSQDPSSGGLLNEQFF	TGTGCCAGCAGCCAAGATCCCTCTAGCGGGGGTTTACTCAATGAGCAGTTCTTC	.	TRBV4-2	TRBJ2-1	TRBD2
CAWNFGSLAYEQYF	TGTGCCTGGAACTTCGGGTCCTTAGCCTACGAGCAGTACTTC	once	TRBV30	TRBJ2-7	.
CANGRDTEAFF	TGTGCCAACGGCAGGGACACTGAAGCTTTCTTT	few	TRBV2	TRBJ1-1	.
CASSPPDNSGNTIYF	TGTGCCAGCAGTCCCCCCGACAACTCTGGAAACACCATATATTTT	.	TRBV28	TRBJ1-3	.
CASRLDRDHGEQYF	TGTGCCAGCAGGCTGGACAGGGACCACGGGGAGCAGTACTTC	.	TRBV2	TRBJ2-7	TRBD1
CASSSGNTIYF	TGTGCCAGCAGCTCAGGAAACACCATATATTTT	.	TRBV5-6	TRBJ1-3	.
CASRDRMNTEAFF	TGTGCCAGTCGGGACAGGATGAACACTGAAGCTTTCTTT	.	TRBV19	TRBJ1-1	TRBD1
CALLQRPPNYGYTF	TGTGCATTGCTGCAGCGGCCTCCTAACTATGGCTACACCTTC	.	TRBV6-5	TRBJ1-2	.
CAWSPGERGRRAGNTIYF	TGTGCCTGGAGTCCAGGGGAGAGGGGGCGAAGAGCTGGAAACACCATATATTTT	.	TRBV30	TRBJ1-3	TRBD1
CASSPEGLNTEAFF	TGTGCCAGCAGTCCGGAGGGCTTGAACACTGAAGCTTTCTTT	.	TRBV6-5	TRBJ1-1	.
CASSTDSYTQYF	TGCGCCAGCAGCACCGACAGTTATACGCAGTATTTT	.	TRBV5-1	TRBJ2-3	.
CAITRQLQDTEAFF	TGTGCCATCACGAGGCAACTACAAGACACTGAAGCTTTCTTT	once	TRBV10-3	TRBJ1-1	.
CSASRGGDQPQHF	TGCAGTGCTAGTAGGGGGGGGGATCAGCCCCAGCATTTT	few	TRBV20-1	TRBJ1-5	.
CASRQGTGNTGELFF	TGTGCCAGCCGCCAGGGGACAGGGAATACCGGGGAGCTGTTTTTT	.	TRBV18	TRBJ2-2	TRBD1
CASSLEDSSYNEQFF	TGCGCCAGCAGCTTGGAGGACTCCTCCTACAATGAGCAGTTCTTC	.	TRBV5-1	TRBJ2-1	.
CAISEGGPSSNSPLHF	TGTGCCATCAGTGAGGGGGGCCCTTCCTCAAATTCACCCCTCCACTTT	.	TRBV10-3	TRBJ1-6	.
CASSYEPNSPLHF	TGTGCCAGCAGTTATGAGCCCAATTCACCCCTCCACTTT	.	TRBV6-5	TRBJ1-6	.
CASSQEGGNRGYNSPLHF	TGCGCCAGCAGCCAAGAGGGGGGTAACAGGGGATATAATTCACCCCTCCACTTT	.	TRBV4-1	TRBJ1-6	TRBD1
CASSRPRVPSDNSPLHF	TGTGCCAGCAGCAGGCCCAGGGTCCCAAGCGATAATTCACCCCTCCACTTT	.	TRBV21-1	TRBJ1-6	.
CASRFPGQGYGYTF	TGTGCCAGCAGATTCCCGGGACAGGGGTATGGCTACACCTTC	.	TRBV6-4	TRBJ1-2	TRBD1
CASSSNGGDEQYF	TGTGCCAGCAGCTCAAATGGGGGCGACGAGCAGTACTTC	.	TRBV9	TRBJ2-7	.
CASSLALERPQFF	TGCGCCAGCAGCTTGGCCTTGGAGCGGCCCCAGTTCTTC	.	TRBV5-1	TRBJ2-1	.
CAWSAGQGGQPQHF	TGTGCCTGGAGTGCCGGACAGGGAGGCCAGCCCCAGCATTTT	.	TRBV30	TRBJ1-5	TRBD1
CATSPLATDTQYF	TGTGCCACCTCGCCACTAGCGACAGATACGCAGTATTTT	.	TRBV5-6	TRBJ2-3	TRBD2
CASSQTRPQHF	TGTGCCAGCAGCCAAACACGGCCCCAGCATTTT	few	TRBV28	TRBJ1-5	.
CAISVKPGTEAFF	TGTGCCATCAGTGTGAAGCCCGGGACTGAAGCTTTCTTT	few	TRBV10-3	TRBJ1-1	.
CASSQDTGGYTF	TGTGCCAGCAGCCAAGATACGGGGGGCTACACCTTC	.	TRBV3-1/TRBV3-2	TRBJ1-2	.
CAWSKTGKYTEAFF	TGTGCCTGGAGTAAGACAGGGAAGTACACTGAAGCTTTCTTT	.	TRBV30	TRBJ1-1	TRBD1
CAISEASGRSRGSYEQYF	TGTGCCATCAGTGAGGCCAGCGGCAGGTCCCGGGGATCCTACGAGCAGTACTTC	.	TRBV10-3	TRBJ2-7	.
CASSPRGGQGGSPLHF	TGTGCCAGCAGCCCCCGGGGGGGGCAGGGCGGCTCACCCCTCCACTTT	few	TRBV7-8	TRBJ1-6	.
CASRSGGANTGELFF	TGTGCCAGCAGAAGCGGGGGGGCTAACACCGGGGAGCTGTTTTTT	.	TRBV27	TRBJ2-2	TRBD2
CASTGLATPDTQYF	TGTGCCAGCACTGGACTAGCGACCCCAGATACGCAGTATTTT	.	TRBV6-5	TRBJ2-3	TRBD2
CASGPSPQGWVGYTF	TGTGCTAGTGGTCCTTCCCCACAGGGTTGGGTCGGCTACACCTTC	.	TRBV12-5	TRBJ1-2	.
CASSPGLAGGTDTQYF	TGTGCCAGCTCACCGGGACTAGCGGGGGGCACAGATACGCAGTATTTT	once	TRBV18	TRBJ2-3	TRBD2
CASSEAVAAGNTIYF	TGTGCCAGCAGTGAAGCGGTTGCAGCTGGAAACACCATATATTTT	.	TRBV6-1	TRBJ1-3	.
CAWILLNTEAFF	TGTGCCTGGATATTGTTGAACACTGAAGCTTTCTTT	.	TRBV30	TRBJ1-1	.
CAISELSWDRMISGNTIYF	TGTGCCATCAGTGAGTTATCCTGGGACAGGATGATCTCTGGAAACACCATATATTTT	.	TRBV10-3	TRBJ1-3	TRBD1
CASSILGDRGLTEAFF	TGCGCCAGCAGCATCCTCGGGGACAGGGGGCTTACTGAAGCTTTCTTT	.	TRBV5-1	TRBJ1-1	TRBD1
CASSPTGYYEQYF	TGTGCCAGCAGCCCGACAGGCTACTACGAGCAGTACTTC	once	TRBV11-2	TRBJ2-7	.
CASSTSTGSNSPLHF	TGTGCCAGTAGTACTTCGACAGGTAGTAATTCACCCCTCCACTTT	few	TRBV19	TRBJ1-6	.
CASSLSGGAGELFF	TGTGCCAGCAGTTTATCAGGCGGGGCCGGGGAGCTGTTTTTT	.	TRBV27	TRBJ2-2	.